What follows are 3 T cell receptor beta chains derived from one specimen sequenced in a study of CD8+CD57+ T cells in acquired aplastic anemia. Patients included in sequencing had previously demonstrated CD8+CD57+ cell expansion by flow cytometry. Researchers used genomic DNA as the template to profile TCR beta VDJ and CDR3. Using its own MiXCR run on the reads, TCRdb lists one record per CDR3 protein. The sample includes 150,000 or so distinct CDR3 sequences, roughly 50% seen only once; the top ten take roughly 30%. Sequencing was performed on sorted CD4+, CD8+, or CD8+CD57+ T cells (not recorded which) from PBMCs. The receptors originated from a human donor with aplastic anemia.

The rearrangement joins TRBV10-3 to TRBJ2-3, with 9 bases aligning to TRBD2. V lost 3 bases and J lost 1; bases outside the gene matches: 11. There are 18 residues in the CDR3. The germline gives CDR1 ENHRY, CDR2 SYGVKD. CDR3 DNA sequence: TGTGCCATCAGTGACCTAGCGGGGAAAACCTTTCGCACAGATACGCAGTATTTT. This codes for CAISDLAGKTFRTDTQYF.

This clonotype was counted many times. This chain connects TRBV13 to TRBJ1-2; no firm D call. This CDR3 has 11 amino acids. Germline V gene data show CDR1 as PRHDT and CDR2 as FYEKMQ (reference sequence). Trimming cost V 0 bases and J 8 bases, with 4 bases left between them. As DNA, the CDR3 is TGTGCCAGCAGCTTAGGACTGGGCTACACCTTC. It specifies CASSLGLGYTF.

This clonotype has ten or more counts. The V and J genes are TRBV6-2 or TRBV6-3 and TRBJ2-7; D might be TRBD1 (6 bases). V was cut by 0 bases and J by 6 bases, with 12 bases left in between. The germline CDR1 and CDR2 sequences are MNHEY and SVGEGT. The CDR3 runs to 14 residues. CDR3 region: CASSYSNRAGEQYF. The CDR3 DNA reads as TGTGCCAGCAGTTACTCGAACAGGGCGGGCGAGCAGTACTTC.